What follows are 5 T cell receptor beta chains derived from one specimen sequenced in a study of beta chain features in type 1 diabetes. Findings and caveats of the study: Type 1 diabetes patients had moderately but significantly shorter TCRB CDR3s in all four CD4+ subsets.

The antigens for these receptors are not known. Every bit of the isolated RNA underwent reverse transcription, so sequencing read expressed TCRB transcripts. The data were produced by immunoSEQ multiplex PCR, yet TCRdb's version contains in-frame clones alone and is incomplete. The repertoire holds 160,000 or so clones, roughly 9% seen once, with roughly 0.7% in the top ten. Sequencing was performed on central memory CD4+ T cells from blood. These receptor sequences come from a woman aged 25 to 45 with type 1 diabetes.

There are a few counts of this clone. The chain has TRBV18 and TRBJ2-1, with 7 bases lining up with TRBD1. Germline lookup yields CDR1 KGHSH and CDR2 LQKENI. The CDR3 spans 14 residues. The trim removed 2 bases at V and 5 bases at J, leaving 3 bases unmatched. CDR3: CASSPADRDNEQFF. The CDR3 DNA sequence: TGTGCCAGCTCACCAGCTGACAGGGACAATGAGCAGTTCTTC.

This clone appeared a few times. Distinct nucleotide sequences in the sample also encode this CDR3. V and J are TRBV18 and TRBJ2-7; D uncertain. The CDR3 length is 13 residues. The V and J ends lost 3 bases and 0 bases respectively, with 6 bases between them. Germline V gene data show CDR1 as KGHSH and CDR2 as LQKENI. The CDR3 loop reads CASSPPSSYEQYF. The CDR3 bases are TGTGCCAGCTCACCCCCGAGCTCCTACGAGCAGTACTTC.

V and J are TRBV5-4 and TRBJ2-7, with TRBD2 matching over 9 bases. CDR1 and CDR2 from the germline V gene are SGHNT and YYREEE (reference sequence). The trim removed 7 bases at V and 0 bases at J, leaving 8 bases unmatched. This CDR3 contains 15 residues. The CDR3 DNA sequence: TGTGCCAGCCGCCGGAGTAGCGGGAGCTCCTACGAGCAGTACTTC. Its protein product is CASRRSSGSSYEQYF.

In this sample, this clone turned up a few times. The genes are TRBV5-1 and TRBJ1-3; D might be TRBD1 (5 bases). Germline CDR1 SGHRS, CDR2 YFSETQ. The CDR3 has 14 amino acids. V shed 5 bases and J shed 4 bases, with 13 bases lying between them. The CDR3 loop reads CASRKGASGNTIYF. In DNA, the CDR3 is TGCGCCAGCAGGAAAGGGGCGTCGGGAAACACCATATATTTT.

This clone was counted only a few times. This sequence joins TRBV29-1 and TRBJ2-5, with D unclear. Germline lookup yields CDR1 SQVTM and CDR2 ANQGSEA. The CDR3 is 11 residues long. V dropped 3 bases and J dropped 1 base, with 3 bases sitting between them. CDR3 in DNA: TGCAGCGTTGACAGCCAAGAGACCCAGTACTTC. Its protein product is CSVDSQETQYF.